The sample holds many counts of the clone carrying this T cell receptor beta chain. The entry originates in a study of identical twins. TCRdb recomputed calls from the 5' RACE reads with MiXCR, one row per CDR3 protein. The sample has approximately 230,000 distinct CDR3 sequences; under 8.5% are singletons. The sample was also linked to a second study, of T cells expressing NK-cell markers. That work contributes: TCR beta repertoires came from sorted CD3+CD56+NKG2C+, CD3+CD56+NKG2C- and CD3+CD56-NKG2C+ T cells. Among eight sequenced donors, seven carried HCMV seropositivity while one was seronegative. In several experiments, sorting was restricted to alpha-beta TCR T cells by an anti-gamma-delta TCR antibody. Clarity on HCMV specificity was lacking for the expanded NKG2C+ T cell clones.

The receptor was derived from a young woman in good health. Source material: CD8+ T cells sorted from blood.

CDR3 sequence (DNA): TGCAGCGTTGTCGCGACAGCGAACACCGGGGAGCTGTTTTTT. Amino acid sequence: CSVVATANTGELFF. This chain joins TRBV29-1 and TRBJ2-2, with a weak D call TRBD1 (5 bases). The germline CDR1 and CDR2 sequences are SQVTM and ANQGSEA. V lost 4 bases to trimming and J lost 0 bases, with 9 bases between them. The CDR3 has 14 residues.